These 11 T cell receptor beta chains were all obtained from the same sample, sequenced in a study of identical twins. TCRdb reanalysed the 5' RACE reads using MiXCR and keeps one entry per CDR3 protein. The sample has approximately 300,000 distinct CDR3 sequences, 9.5% seen once. A further study also used this sample, focusing on yellow fever vaccine responses in identical twins.

Sequencing used CD8+ T cells sorted from blood. Source of these receptors: a woman aged 18-29 years in good health.

This clonotype occurred many times. The rearrangement links TRBV7-9 to TRBJ2-1, with 11 bases identical to TRBD2. V was pared by 5 bases and J by 6 bases, with 6 bases of the junction left unmatched. The germline V gene has CDR1 SEHNR and CDR2 FQNEAQ (reference sequence). CDR3 length: 15 amino acids. As DNA, the CDR3 is TGTGCCAGCAGCCCATTAGCGGGAGGGGTCAATGAGCAGTTCTTC. Amino acids: CASSPLAGGVNEQFF.

The V and J genes are TRBV11-2 and TRBJ1-1; 7 nucleotides agree with TRBD1. The CDR3 has 14 residues. V dropped 3 bases and J dropped 1; count of bases not matched to a gene: 2. The germline V gene encodes CDR1 SGHAT and CDR2 FQNNGV. This CDR3 is CASSFQGGNTEAFF. The CDR3 DNA is TGTGCCAGCAGCTTCCAGGGGGGGAACACTGAAGCTTTCTTT. Variable domain in full (rest from reference TRBV11-2 and TRBJ1-1): EAGVAQSPRYKIIEKRQSVAFWCNPISGHATLYWYQQILGQGPKLLIQFQNNGVVDDSQLPKDRFSAERLKGVDSTLKIQPAKLEDSAVYLCASSFQGGNTEAFFGQGTRLTVV.

This clonotype has more than one count but fewer than ten. The chain recombines TRBV20-1 with TRBJ2-7; D is unclear. V shed 0 bases and J shed 4 bases, with 13 bases lying between them. Germline assignment: CDR1 DFQATT and CDR2 SNEGSKA (reference sequence). The CDR3 is made up of 14 amino acids. As DNA, the CDR3 is TGCAGTGCTAGAGATCTAGGAACAGTTTACGAGCAGTACTTC. Translating gives CSARDLGTVYEQYF.

This clonotype was seen a handful of times. This chain joins TRBV3-1 and TRBJ2-7, with 7 nucleotides matching TRBD1. CDR1 is LGHDT and CDR2 is YNNKEL in the germline V gene (reference sequence). V was pared by 4 bases and J by 1 base, with 7 bases of the junction left unmatched. The CDR3 length is 15 residues. In nucleotides, the CDR3 is TGTGCCAGCAGCCCACCCAAGACAGGGTCCTACGAGCAGTACTTC. Its protein is CASSPPKTGSYEQYF.

The chain carries TRBV7-2 and TRBJ2-7, with unresolved D. This CDR3 spans 13 amino acids. V lost 2 bases, J lost 8 bases, and 13 bases lay in between. Germline-derived CDR1 and CDR2 are SGHTA and FQGNSA. The DNA for the CDR3 is TGTGCCAGCAGCTTATCAACGGCCGACCAGCAGTACTTC. Translating gives CASSLSTADQQYF.

This clonotype turned up a few times. The V call is TRBV3-1, the J call TRBJ2-5; no clear D. This CDR3 spans 13 amino acids. V gave up 1 base and J gave up 3 bases, with 6 bases separating them. Germline V gene data show CDR1 as LGHDT and CDR2 as YNNKEL (reference sequence). CDR3 region: CASSQGAEETQYF. In nucleotides, the CDR3 is TGTGCCAGCAGCCAAGGTGCTGAAGAGACCCAGTACTTC.

This chain links TRBV20-1 with TRBJ2-7, with 8 bases lining up with TRBD2. The CDR3 extends over 14 amino acids. After removal of 1 base from V and 5 bases from J, the junction contained 7 bases not matched to a gene. The germline V gene encodes CDR1 DFQATT and CDR2 SNEGSKA (reference sequence). The CDR3 loop reads CSARVPGGPHEQYF. Here the CDR3 DNA reads TGCAGTGCTAGAGTGCCGGGAGGGCCCCACGAGCAGTACTTC.

Ten or more counts support this clonotype. This rearrangement joins TRBV7-6 to TRBJ2-3; TRBD1 aligns across 7 bases. CDR3 size: 14 residues. After removal of 6 bases from V and 4 bases from J, the junction contained 7 bases not matched to a gene. Germline V CDR1 and CDR2: SGHVS, FNYEAQ. CDR3 nucleotides: TGTGCCAGCAGACCATTAGGGGGCCCAGATACGCAGTATTTT. Translated, it gives CASRPLGGPDTQYF.

The chain combines TRBV10-3 with TRBJ2-7; tentative D call: TRBD1 (5 bases). Between the trimmed V and J ends, which lost 5 bases and 2 bases, there was a span of 13 bases. The CDR3 contains 14 residues. Germline V lookup: CDR1 ENHRY, CDR2 SYGVKD. This chain's CDR3 is CAISRQTSPYEQYF. The CDR3 DNA follows: TGTGCCATCAGTCGACAGACTTCTCCCTACGAGCAGTACTTC.

This clonotype appeared many times. This chain connects TRBV5-1 to TRBJ1-2; 8 bases map to TRBD1. CDR3 length equals 13 residues. CDR1 is SGHRS, CDR2 YFSETQ, per germline. V lost 4 bases, J lost 8 bases, and 7 bases stayed unmatched. This CDR3 is CASSVTGEDGYTF. The DNA for the CDR3 is TGCGCCAGCAGCGTGACAGGGGAAGACGGCTACACCTTC.

This clonotype was detected ten times or more. The rearrangement links TRBV18 to TRBJ2-2; D is unclear. The CDR3 spans 14 residues. Germline CDR1 is KGHSH and CDR2 is LQKENI. Deletions cut 2 bases from V and 2 bases from J, with 6 bases between. CDR3 coding DNA: TGTGCCAGCTCACCAGTAAGAAACACCGGGGAGCTGTTTTTT. The encoded protein is CASSPVRNTGELFF.